What follows is one T cell receptor beta chain and its context. Its antigen remains unknown. As to treatment: oral pan-JAK inhibitor, 5-10 mg twice daily. RNA was extracted and reverse transcribed into cDNA as the sequencing template. The assay was immunoSEQ multiplex PCR, and TCRdb's table has in-frame clones only and misses some. The repertoire holds 150,000 to 200,000 clones, with about three fifths as singletons. This entry comes from a study of CD8+ T cells in alopecia areata. Study background: Severity among treated patients was scored by the percentage of scalp area affected.

Findings and limits, study-wide: Among the top 100, expanded CD8+ clones, as well as scalp clonality, were significantly decreased by tofacitinib. Researchers reported that TCR sharing among patients proved less clear than in mice, possibly HLA-linked. Lesional scalp, notably in alopecia totalis/universalis, had clonality above that of normal scalp.

The V gene's germline CDR1 is MNHNY and CDR2 SVGAGI (reference sequence). The ends were cut back, 0 bases at V and 6 bases at J, with 11 bases in the middle. The CDR3 has 15 residues. Source: CD4+ T cells sorted from blood, taken at week 56, from a patient treated with tofacitinib. This TCR was sampled from a human donor with alopecia areata. The V and J genes are TRBV6-6 and TRBJ1-4, with D perhaps matching TRBD1 (5 bases). The DNA for the CDR3 is TGTGCCAGCAGTTACTCGACGATAGGGGATGAAAAACTGTTTTTT. This codes for CASSYSTIGDEKLFF.